This T cell receptor (beta chain) stems from a study of T cells in Graves' hyperthyroidism and ophthalmopathy (dated by TCRdb to the late 2010s). Some background on the complete study: Peripheral blood was sampled at the time of initial diagnosis, prior to any treatment. In addition, the study compared T-cell repertoires in thyroid tissue and in blood from six Graves' hyperthyroidism patients. The paper reports TCR Vbeta CDR3 sequencing of 130 to 150 peripheral blood samples: approximately 43 ophthalmopathy, under 85 hyperthyroidism and roughly 17 progressor patients. After sampling, hyperthyroidism patients received methimazole starting at 30 mg daily, and ophthalmopathy patients received high-dose intravenous methylprednisolone. TCR V-J signatures able to tell the groups apart were searched for in a discovery cohort of 100 patients, of whom roughly 42 had Graves' ophthalmopathy and around 57 had stable Graves' hyperthyroidism. Prospective prediction of ophthalmopathy was tested in an independent validation cohort of approximately 19 hyperthyroidism patients and approximately 17 patients who later progressed to ophthalmopathy. The 75 to 100 discovery patients were divided at random into training and test sets in a 7:3 ratio. Summary of the overall study and its limitations: In validation, progression to ophthalmopathy was predicted by the model with 70.59% sensitivity and roughly 72% specificity, a median of approximately 6.5 months before onset. Most expanded thyroid clonotypes (frequency above 0.001) were also found in blood, which suggests that blood repertoires may mirror thyroid immune responses. Ophthalmopathy was separated from stable hyperthyroidism by a 13 V-J signature model, with approximately 85% sensitivity and about 81% specificity obtained in cross-validation and 80%/75% obtained in testing. Sample size was not statistically predetermined, and investigators were not blinded to group allocation.

Many counts were recorded for this clonotype. Its specific antigen is unknown. No per-base quality is available; no much larger clone lies one base away. The TCR beta CDR3 regions were amplified from the RNA transcripts. For the first round of RT-PCR on the TCR CDR3, the HTBI primer set was used together with the Qiagen OneStep RT-PCR kit. A second multiplex PCR round built the libraries, followed by size selection and purification. Sequencing of the libraries was done on an Illumina HiSeq2000 using paired-end 100 bp reads. Processing in the source paper ran as follows. SOAPnuke was used to process the raw data, with reads discarded if the reads contained adapters or uncalled bases, had a mean Phred below 15, or lacked an exact constant-primer or identifier match. High-quality paired reads were merged with COPE v1.2.5, and unique nucleotide sequences were defined as clonotypes. MiTCR v1.1 was used to align the clonotypes against IMGT TRBV, TRBD and TRBJ reference segments. Only V-J combinations with frequency above 0.0001, covering approximately 99% of repertoires, were analysed. A TCS score was defined as the ratio between F50 (clonal expansion) and ExV (chaos), using BLOSUM62-based TCRdist between CDR3 peptides within each V-J. Welch's t-statistics and random forest reduced 450 to 600 V-J features to about 12, which were used in a naive Bayes classifier (R e1071). Through fastp at Q25 and MiXCR, TCRdb rebuilt clones from the public reads, retaining in-frame beta chains. Rows with one shared CDR3 protein collapse into an entry with the most common genes and DNA. The V and J calls, along with clone size, are taken from TCRdb and not from the paper's own processing. Recorded for this sample are about 520,000 distinct CDR3 sequences; around 24% of them occurred a single time. Together, the top ten hold around 10% of the sample.

Measured from the cysteine to the phenylalanine, the CDR3 is 16 residues long. The kept DNA is CDR3 alone, 48 bases in frame from the first base. The V end gives up 6 bases and the J end 0 bases, leaving 10 bases in the junction not matched to a gene. CDR1 and CDR2 (MNHEY, SVGAGI) derive from the germline V gene. Ophthalmopathy patients had moderately to severely active disease, Clinical Activity Score of at least 3, NOSPECS grade of at least 4, and duration under 3 months. Exclusion was applied to patients with uncontrolled infections, other autoimmune diseases, pregnancy or lactation. Clinical symptoms, serum thyroxine and TRAb, thyroid ultrasound, and orbital computed tomography formed the basis for the diagnoses. PBMCs were separated from over 9 ml of fresh peripheral blood using Ficoll-Paque density gradient centrifugation. Trizol reagent was used to extract total RNA, and RNA quality was then checked on an Agilent 2100 Bioanalyzer.

This chain joins TRBV6-5 to TRBJ2-7, and 8 junction bases match TRBD2. The sequence derives from a woman in her twenties or thirties with Graves' ophthalmopathy. The material sequenced was blood. The bases read TGTGCCAGCAGCACACCAGCGGGGGCCTACTCCTACGAGCAGTACTTC. Translated, it reads CASSTPAGAYSYEQYF.